The source of this TCR beta chain is a study of T-cell memory formation after mild COVID-19. This clonotype has just a few counts. As yet, its antigen is unknown. One entry per CDR3 protein results from TCRdb running MiXCR on the 5' RACE reads. The data contain around 150,000 distinct CDR3 sequences, approximately 10% of them singletons. This CDR3 is 13 amino acids long. V lost 11 bases and J lost 6; bases outside the gene matches: 9. Findings and caveats of the study: The study found contracting CD4+ clones mainly in CM and EM and contracting CD8+ clones in EMRA.

The V call is TRBV12-3 or TRBV12-4, the J call TRBJ1-2; 10 bases align to TRBD1. The sequence was obtained from a man younger than 35 who had mild COVID-19 (a few samples of this study predate the infection). Cell type and time point are not known. Specimen: PBMCs or a T cell subset sorted from them (not recorded which). CDR3 amino acids: CALSRQGANGYTF. CDR3 coding DNA: TGTGCCCTTTCTAGACAGGGGGCGAATGGCTACACCTTC.